The clone carrying this T cell receptor (beta chain) was detected ten times or more. The sample comes from a study of T cell changes during pregnancy in multiple sclerosis. Profiling relied on immunoSEQ multiplex PCR, and the TCRdb table lists in-frame clones only, not all of them. The table shows just under 65,000 clones, with around 90% occurring only once. The CDR3 extends over 14 amino acids. The sample in question was peripheral blood, obtained in the second trimester of pregnancy. The V call is TRBV21-1, the J call TRBJ2-1; no DNA check was done on the table's D call, TRBD2. TRBV21-1 is labeled a pseudogene. The source is a female donor in good health, enrolled as a control in a pregnancy study. The CDR3 DNA is TGTGCCAGCAGCCCTCCCTCCCCCTACAATGAGCAGTTCTTC. It is translated as CASSPPSPYNEQFF.